The rows below give T cell receptor beta chains drawn from one sample of a study of T cell repertoires in cytomegalovirus infection. From the reads, TCRdb called clonotypes with MiXCR, one entry per CDR3 protein. Of 700,000 to 950,000 distinct CDR3 sequences listed, approximately 30% are singletons. What these receptors recognize is not known. The specimen comprised cultured CD8+ T cells from PBMCs, sampled from culture after CMV antigen stimulation. These receptors were obtained from a human donor in good health (CMV status not recorded). Some clones in this sample may be carry-over from other donors' samples. Both conserved end residues are part of each CDR3. D genes are given only for firm matches. Clone size is stated in some rows and not others, as once, few, many or a class when expanded.

clone_size	v_call	j_call	d_call	cdr3_aa	cdr3_nt
few	TRBV6-2/TRBV6-3	TRBJ1-1	.	CASSTRVMNTEAFF	TGTGCCAGCAGTACCCGGGTCATGAACACTGAAGCTTTCTTT
.	TRBV7-3	TRBJ1-1	.	CASLEGQGTEAFF	TGTGCCAGCTTGGAAGGGCAGGGGACTGAAGCTTTCTTT
.	TRBV7-9	TRBJ2-1	TRBD2	CASHKAGTSNEQFF	TGTGCCAGCCATAAAGCGGGGACTTCGAATGAGCAGTTCTTC
.	TRBV4-1	TRBJ1-2	TRBD1	CASSRGQGDYGYTF	TGCGCCAGCAGCCGGGGGCAGGGGGACTATGGCTACACCTTC
.	TRBV7-9	TRBJ1-2	TRBD1	CASSSGQGASIDYGYTF	TGTGCCAGCAGCTCGGGACAGGGGGCGTCTATTGACTATGGCTACACCTTC
.	TRBV6-5	TRBJ2-7	TRBD2	CASSWRGSPDEQYF	TGTGCCAGCAGTTGGCGGGGGAGCCCTGACGAGCAGTACTTC
many	TRBV5-5	TRBJ1-5	.	CASSLGDRNNQPQHF	TGTGCCAGCAGCTTGGGTGACAGAAACAATCAGCCCCAGCATTTT
.	TRBV9	TRBJ1-2	.	CASRQGFGYTF	TGTGCCAGCAGGCAGGGATTCGGCTACACCTTC
.	TRBV6-2/TRBV6-3	TRBJ2-2	TRBD1	CASSYQGAATGELFF	TGTGCCAGCAGTTACCAGGGGGCGGCCACCGGGGAGCTGTTTTTT
.	TRBV6-6	TRBJ2-3	TRBD2	CASSYVAGGDTQYF	TGTGCCAGCAGTTACGTCGCGGGGGGGGATACGCAGTATTTT
few	TRBV6-6	TRBJ2-2	.	CASSRRVEAGGELFF	TGTGCCAGCAGTCGCCGGGTGGAGGCGGGGGGGGAGCTGTTTTTT
.	TRBV27	TRBJ2-1	.	CASSLFEPGEQFF	TGTGCCAGCAGTTTATTTGAACCCGGGGAGCAGTTCTTC
many	TRBV7-8	TRBJ1-1	.	CASSLGWGLRTEAFF	TGTGCCAGCAGCTTAGGTTGGGGACTTCGCACTGAAGCTTTCTTT
.	TRBV29-1	TRBJ1-1	.	CSWTGLGTEAFF	TGCAGCTGGACGGGGCTGGGCACTGAAGCTTTCTTT
few	TRBV7-9	TRBJ2-1	TRBD1	CASSPRGPGYNEQFF	TGTGCCAGCAGCCCCAGGGGGCCTGGGTACAATGAGCAGTTCTTC
.	TRBV27	TRBJ2-1	TRBD1	CASSSSSDRGLWNEQFF	TGTGCCAGCAGTTCCTCCTCGGACAGGGGGCTCTGGAATGAGCAGTTCTTC
.	TRBV28	TRBJ1-1	TRBD1	CASSFLLTGADTEAFF	TGTGCCAGCAGTTTCCTCCTGACAGGGGCGGACACTGAAGCTTTCTTT
many	TRBV27	TRBJ2-7	.	CASRPPPIHRAGGEQYF	TGTGCCAGCAGGCCACCACCCATCCACAGGGCAGGAGGCGAGCAGTACTTC
.	TRBV6-8	TRBJ2-4	TRBD1	CASREGGLGQKNIQYF	TGTGCCAGCAGAGAGGGCGGGTTGGGACAGAAAAACATTCAGTACTTC
few	TRBV9	TRBJ1-2	.	CASKGQGYTF	TGTGCCAGCAAAGGCCAAGGCTACACCTTC
many	TRBV12-3/TRBV12-4	TRBJ1-5	.	CASTDRGQPQHF	TGTGCCAGCACCGATCGAGGACAGCCCCAGCATTTT
.	TRBV4-1	TRBJ1-3	TRBD1	CASSQDKGAFSGNTIYF	TGCGCCAGCAGCCAAGATAAGGGGGCTTTCTCTGGAAACACCATATATTTT
many	TRBV7-9	TRBJ1-6	.	CASSLWDSPLHF	TGTGCCAGCAGCTTATGGGATTCACCCCTCCACTTT
few	TRBV27	TRBJ2-1	.	CASSLFAQFNEQFF	TGTGCCAGCAGTTTATTCGCCCAGTTCAATGAGCAGTTCTTC
.	TRBV5-6	TRBJ1-2	.	CASSPTVGLSGGYTF	TGTGCCAGCAGCCCGACAGTGGGGTTAAGTGGTGGCTACACCTTC
many	TRBV7-2	TRBJ2-1	.	CASSPHRGTSSYNEQFF	TGTGCCAGCAGCCCCCATAGGGGAACGAGCTCCTACAATGAGCAGTTCTTC
many	TRBV7-9	TRBJ2-1	TRBD2	CASSSQGPAGGTSSYNEQFF	TGTGCCAGCAGCTCCCAGGGCCCGGCGGGGGGGACTAGCTCCTACAATGAGCAGTTCTTC
.	TRBV20-1	TRBJ2-2	TRBD2	CSARVSGGGPGELFF	TGCAGTGCTAGAGTTAGCGGGGGGGGCCCCGGGGAGCTGTTTTTT
few	TRBV6-6	TRBJ1-5	TRBD1	CASSYSDRIYSNQPQHF	TGTGCCAGCAGTTACTCGGACAGGATCTATAGCAATCAGCCCCAGCATTTT
few	TRBV6-6	TRBJ2-3	.	CASSYVWGQGGDTQYF	TGTGCCAGCAGTTACGTTTGGGGCCAGGGAGGTGATACGCAGTATTTT
.	TRBV10-3	TRBJ1-2	TRBD1	CAIRAGGDGYTF	TGTGCCATCAGGGCAGGGGGCGATGGCTACACCTTC
.	TRBV12-3/TRBV12-4	TRBJ2-1	TRBD2	CASMTSGGNEQFF	TGTGCCAGCATGACTAGCGGGGGCAATGAGCAGTTCTTC
few	TRBV7-6	TRBJ2-1	.	CASSPPLWGAYNEQFF	TGTGCCAGCAGCCCCCCTTTGTGGGGGGCCTACAATGAGCAGTTCTTC
.	TRBV7-9	TRBJ1-2	.	CASSLGAGPIYGYTF	TGTGCCAGCAGCTTAGGAGCAGGGCCAATCTATGGCTACACCTTC
many	TRBV7-2	TRBJ2-7	TRBD1	CASSPGSGQGAIEQYF	TGTGCCAGCAGCCCCGGGTCGGGACAGGGGGCCATCGAGCAGTACTTC
few	TRBV6-5	TRBJ1-1	.	CASTLQQGAATEAFF	TGTGCCAGCACCCTACAACAGGGAGCGGCCACTGAAGCTTTCTTT
.	TRBV7-2	TRBJ1-6	.	CASRVMGTLHF	TGTGCCAGCAGAGTGATGGGCACCCTCCACTTT
many	TRBV6-5	TRBJ2-3	.	CASSYPTNGGRDTQYF	TGTGCCAGCAGTTACCCGACTAACGGGGGAAGGGATACGCAGTATTTT
.	TRBV2	TRBJ2-3	.	CASSPPTLRADTQYF	TGTGCCAGCAGTCCACCCACGCTACGGGCAGATACGCAGTATTTT
few	TRBV7-9	TRBJ1-5	TRBD1	CASSLADRGDQPQHF	TGTGCCAGCAGCTTAGCGGACAGGGGTGATCAGCCCCAGCATTTT
many	TRBV7-9	TRBJ1-1	.	CASSLERYTSGTEAFF	TGTGCCAGCAGCTTAGAGAGGTATACATCGGGCACTGAAGCTTTCTTT
.	TRBV27	TRBJ2-2	.	CASSPLVGMTTGELFF	TGTGCCAGCAGTCCCCTAGTGGGGATGACCACCGGGGAGCTGTTTTTT
.	TRBV7-3	TRBJ2-3	.	CASSSPGGSDTQYF	TGTGCCAGCAGTTCCCCTGGCGGATCAGATACGCAGTATTTT
.	TRBV27	TRBJ1-1	.	CASSLSWSLDTEAFF	TGTGCCAGCAGTTTATCTTGGTCCTTGGACACTGAAGCTTTCTTT
.	TRBV7-2	TRBJ2-1	.	CASSLAEGLYNEQFF	TGTGCCAGCAGCTTAGCCGAGGGGCTTTACAATGAGCAGTTCTTC
.	TRBV6-6	TRBJ2-5	TRBD1	CASSHAREDRDRETQYF	TGTGCCAGCAGTCACGCCCGCGAGGACAGGGATAGAGAGACCCAGTACTTC
few	TRBV4-1	TRBJ1-1	TRBD1	CASSHGQVTPEAFF	TGCGCCAGCAGCCATGGACAGGTAACTCCTGAAGCTTTCTTT
.	TRBV25-1	TRBJ1-6	.	CASREGDSPLHF	TGTGCCAGCCGAGAGGGAGATTCACCCCTCCACTTT
.	TRBV12-3/TRBV12-4	TRBJ1-6	.	CASSFGTESSYNSPLHF	TGTGCCAGCAGTTTTGGGACGGAGAGCTCCTATAATTCACCCCTCCACTTT
.	TRBV6-2/TRBV6-3	TRBJ2-3	.	CASSSPRGFSADTRYF	TGTGCCAGCAGCTCCCCTAGAGGGTTTTCGGCAGATACGCGGTATTTT
few	TRBV19	TRBJ2-3	.	CASGADGSTDTQYF	TGTGCCAGTGGGGCGGACGGAAGCACAGATACGCAGTATTTT
once	TRBV10-3	TRBJ2-1	TRBD2	CAIRLTSGNEQFF	TGTGCCATCAGACTTACTAGCGGCAATGAGCAGTTCTTC
.	TRBV6-1	TRBJ2-7	.	CASSLRTDITYEQYF	TGTGCCAGCAGCCTTAGGACGGATATTACCTACGAGCAGTACTTC
.	TRBV6-6	TRBJ2-5	TRBD2	CASSYGTSGGTETQYF	TGTGCCAGCAGTTACGGGACTAGCGGGGGGACAGAGACCCAGTACTTC
few	TRBV12-3/TRBV12-4	TRBJ2-1	TRBD2	CASSPQASGGDEQFF	TGTGCCAGCAGTCCCCAGGCTAGCGGGGGGGATGAGCAGTTCTTC
.	TRBV12-3/TRBV12-4	TRBJ2-2	TRBD1	CASRSLGQGATGELFF	TGTGCCAGCAGATCACTAGGACAGGGGGCCACCGGGGAGCTGTTTTTT
.	TRBV12-3/TRBV12-4	TRBJ2-5	.	CASSLGAGAGETQYF	TGTGCCAGCAGTTTAGGTGCGGGGGCGGGTGAGACCCAGTACTTC
many	TRBV12-3/TRBV12-4	TRBJ1-4	TRBD1	CASSFEPGQGTEKLFF	TGTGCCAGCAGTTTCGAACCGGGACAGGGGACTGAAAAACTGTTTTTT